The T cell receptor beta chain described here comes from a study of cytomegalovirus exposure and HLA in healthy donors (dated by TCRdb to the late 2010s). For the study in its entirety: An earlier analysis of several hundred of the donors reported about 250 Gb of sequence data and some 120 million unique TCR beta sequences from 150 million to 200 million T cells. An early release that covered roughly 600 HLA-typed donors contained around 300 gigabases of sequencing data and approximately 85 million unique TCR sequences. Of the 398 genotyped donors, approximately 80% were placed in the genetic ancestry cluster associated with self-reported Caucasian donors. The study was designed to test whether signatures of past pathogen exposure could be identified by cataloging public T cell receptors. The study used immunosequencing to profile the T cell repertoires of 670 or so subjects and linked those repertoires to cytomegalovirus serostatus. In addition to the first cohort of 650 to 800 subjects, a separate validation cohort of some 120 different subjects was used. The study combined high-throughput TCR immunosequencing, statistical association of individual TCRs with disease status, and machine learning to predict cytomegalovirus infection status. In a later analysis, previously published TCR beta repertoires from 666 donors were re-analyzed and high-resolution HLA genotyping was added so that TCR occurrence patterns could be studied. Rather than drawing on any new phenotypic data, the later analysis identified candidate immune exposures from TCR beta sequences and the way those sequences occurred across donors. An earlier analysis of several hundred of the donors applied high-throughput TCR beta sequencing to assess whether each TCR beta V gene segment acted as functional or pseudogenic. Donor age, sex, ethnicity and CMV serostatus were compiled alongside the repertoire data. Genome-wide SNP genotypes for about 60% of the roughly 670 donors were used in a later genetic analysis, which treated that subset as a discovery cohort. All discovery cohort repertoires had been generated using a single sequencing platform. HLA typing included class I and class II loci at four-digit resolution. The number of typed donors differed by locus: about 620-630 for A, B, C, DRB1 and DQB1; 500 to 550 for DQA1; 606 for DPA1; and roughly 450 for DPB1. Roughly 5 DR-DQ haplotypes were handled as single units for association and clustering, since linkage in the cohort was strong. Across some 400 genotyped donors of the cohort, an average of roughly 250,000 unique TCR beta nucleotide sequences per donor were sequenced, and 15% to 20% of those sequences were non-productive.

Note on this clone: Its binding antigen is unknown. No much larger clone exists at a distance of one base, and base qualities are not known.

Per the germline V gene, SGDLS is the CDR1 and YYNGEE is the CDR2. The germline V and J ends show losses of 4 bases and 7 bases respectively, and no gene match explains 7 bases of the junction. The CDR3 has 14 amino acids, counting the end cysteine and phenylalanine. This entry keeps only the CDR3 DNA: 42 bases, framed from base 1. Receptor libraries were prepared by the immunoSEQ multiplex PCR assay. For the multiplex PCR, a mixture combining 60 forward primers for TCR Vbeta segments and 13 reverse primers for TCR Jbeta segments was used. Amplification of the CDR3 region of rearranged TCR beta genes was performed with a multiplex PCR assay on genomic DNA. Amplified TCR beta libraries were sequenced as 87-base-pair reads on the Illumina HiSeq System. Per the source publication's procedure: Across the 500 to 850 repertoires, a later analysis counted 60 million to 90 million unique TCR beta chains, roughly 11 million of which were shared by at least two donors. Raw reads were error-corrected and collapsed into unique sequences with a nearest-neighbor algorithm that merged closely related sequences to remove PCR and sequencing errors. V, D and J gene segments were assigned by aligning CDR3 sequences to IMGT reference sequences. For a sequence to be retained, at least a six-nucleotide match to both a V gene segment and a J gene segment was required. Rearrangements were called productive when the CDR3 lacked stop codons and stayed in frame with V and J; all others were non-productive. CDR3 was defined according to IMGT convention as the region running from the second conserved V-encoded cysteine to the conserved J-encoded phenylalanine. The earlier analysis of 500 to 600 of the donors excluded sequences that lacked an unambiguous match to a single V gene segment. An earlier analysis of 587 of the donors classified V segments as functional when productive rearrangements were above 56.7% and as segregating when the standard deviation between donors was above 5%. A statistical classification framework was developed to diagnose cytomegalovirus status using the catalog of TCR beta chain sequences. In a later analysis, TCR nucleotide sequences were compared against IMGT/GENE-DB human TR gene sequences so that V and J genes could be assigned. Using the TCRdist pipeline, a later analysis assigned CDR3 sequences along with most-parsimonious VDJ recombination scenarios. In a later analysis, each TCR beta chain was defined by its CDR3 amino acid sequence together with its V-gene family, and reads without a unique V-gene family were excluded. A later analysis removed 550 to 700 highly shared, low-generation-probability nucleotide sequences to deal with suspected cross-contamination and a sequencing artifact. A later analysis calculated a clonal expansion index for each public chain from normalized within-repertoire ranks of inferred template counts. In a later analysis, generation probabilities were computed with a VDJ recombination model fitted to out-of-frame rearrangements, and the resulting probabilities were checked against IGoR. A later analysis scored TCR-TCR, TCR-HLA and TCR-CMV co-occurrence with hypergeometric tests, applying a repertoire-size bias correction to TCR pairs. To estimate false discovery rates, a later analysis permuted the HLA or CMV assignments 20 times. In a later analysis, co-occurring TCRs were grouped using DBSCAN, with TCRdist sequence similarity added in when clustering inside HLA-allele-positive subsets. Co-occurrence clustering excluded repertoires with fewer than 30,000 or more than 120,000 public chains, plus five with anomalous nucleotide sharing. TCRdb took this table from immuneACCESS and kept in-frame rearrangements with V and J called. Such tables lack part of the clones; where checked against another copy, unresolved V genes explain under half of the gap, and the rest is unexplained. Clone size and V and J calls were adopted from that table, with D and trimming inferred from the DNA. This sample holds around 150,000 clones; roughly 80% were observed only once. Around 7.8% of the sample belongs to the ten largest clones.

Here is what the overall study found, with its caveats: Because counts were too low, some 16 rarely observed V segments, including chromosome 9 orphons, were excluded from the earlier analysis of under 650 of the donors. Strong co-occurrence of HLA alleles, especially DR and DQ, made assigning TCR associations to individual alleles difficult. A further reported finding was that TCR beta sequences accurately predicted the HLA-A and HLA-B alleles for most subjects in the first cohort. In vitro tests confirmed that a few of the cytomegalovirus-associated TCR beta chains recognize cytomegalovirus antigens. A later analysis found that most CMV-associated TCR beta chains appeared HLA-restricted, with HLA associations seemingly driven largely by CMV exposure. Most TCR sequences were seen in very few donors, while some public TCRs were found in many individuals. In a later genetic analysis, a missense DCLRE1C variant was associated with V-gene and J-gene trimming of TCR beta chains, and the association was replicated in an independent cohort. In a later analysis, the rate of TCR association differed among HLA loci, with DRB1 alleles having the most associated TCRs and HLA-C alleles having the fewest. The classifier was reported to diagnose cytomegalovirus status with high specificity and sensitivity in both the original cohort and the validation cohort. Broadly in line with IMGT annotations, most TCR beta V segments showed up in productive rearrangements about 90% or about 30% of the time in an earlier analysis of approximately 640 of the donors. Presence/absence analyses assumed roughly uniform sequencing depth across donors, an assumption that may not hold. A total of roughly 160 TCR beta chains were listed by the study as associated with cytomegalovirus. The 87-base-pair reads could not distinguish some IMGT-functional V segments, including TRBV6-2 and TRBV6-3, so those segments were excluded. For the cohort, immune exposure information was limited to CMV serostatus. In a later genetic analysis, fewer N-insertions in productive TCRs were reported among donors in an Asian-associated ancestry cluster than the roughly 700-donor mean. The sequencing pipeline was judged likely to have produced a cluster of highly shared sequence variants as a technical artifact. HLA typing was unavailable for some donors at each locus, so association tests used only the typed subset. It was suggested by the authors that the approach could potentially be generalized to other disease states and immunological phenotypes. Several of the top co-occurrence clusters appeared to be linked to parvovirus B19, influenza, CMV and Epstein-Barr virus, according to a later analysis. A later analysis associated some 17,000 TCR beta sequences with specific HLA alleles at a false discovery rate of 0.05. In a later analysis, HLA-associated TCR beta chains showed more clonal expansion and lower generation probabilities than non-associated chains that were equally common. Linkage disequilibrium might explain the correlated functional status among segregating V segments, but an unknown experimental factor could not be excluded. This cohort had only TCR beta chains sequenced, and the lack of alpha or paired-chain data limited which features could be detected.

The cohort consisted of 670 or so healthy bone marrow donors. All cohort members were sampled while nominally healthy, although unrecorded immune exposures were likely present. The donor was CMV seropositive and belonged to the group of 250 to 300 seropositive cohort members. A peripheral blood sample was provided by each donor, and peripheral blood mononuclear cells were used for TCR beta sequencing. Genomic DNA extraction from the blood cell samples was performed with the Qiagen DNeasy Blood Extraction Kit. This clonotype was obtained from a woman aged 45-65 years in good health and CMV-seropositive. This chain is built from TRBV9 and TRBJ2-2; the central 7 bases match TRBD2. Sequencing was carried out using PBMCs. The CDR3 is CASSPRGGIGELFF. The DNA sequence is TGTGCCAGCAGCCCTAGGGGAGGGATCGGGGAGCTGTTTTTT.